The table lists the clone carrying this T cell receptor (beta chain) with a few counts. Sample-barcoded 5' priming and a J-beta primer mix drove a second PCR of about 6 to 12 cycles. Sequencing recovered at least 3 million CDR3-containing paired-end reads from each sample. TCRdb called the 5' RACE reads again in MiXCR, with one record for every CDR3 protein. Among 1.5 million or so distinct CDR3 sequences, 40% to 45% were seen once, and the ten largest hold 4%. This sample stems from a study of blood T cells in healthy people across ages. Per germline, CDR1 SGHVS and CDR2 FQNEAQ. The CDR3 sequence is 16 residues long. After removal of 1 base from V and 0 bases from J, the junction contained 2 bases not matched to a gene.

The sequenced sample was blood. The genes are TRBV7-8 and TRBJ2-4; TRBD2 agrees at 8 bases. The TCR comes from a woman younger than 35 in good health. In DNA, the CDR3 is TGTGCCAGCAGCTTAGTCGGGGGGGCAGCCAAAAACATTCAGTACTTC. This gives the protein CASSLVGGAAKNIQYF. The full variable domain, completed using reference TRBV7-8 and TRBJ2-4, is GAGVSQSPRYKVAKRGQDVALRCDPISGHVSLFWYQQALGQGPEFLTYFQNEAQLDKSGLPSDRFFAERPEGSVSTLKIQRTQQEDSAVYLCASSLVGGAAKNIQYFGAGTRLSVL.